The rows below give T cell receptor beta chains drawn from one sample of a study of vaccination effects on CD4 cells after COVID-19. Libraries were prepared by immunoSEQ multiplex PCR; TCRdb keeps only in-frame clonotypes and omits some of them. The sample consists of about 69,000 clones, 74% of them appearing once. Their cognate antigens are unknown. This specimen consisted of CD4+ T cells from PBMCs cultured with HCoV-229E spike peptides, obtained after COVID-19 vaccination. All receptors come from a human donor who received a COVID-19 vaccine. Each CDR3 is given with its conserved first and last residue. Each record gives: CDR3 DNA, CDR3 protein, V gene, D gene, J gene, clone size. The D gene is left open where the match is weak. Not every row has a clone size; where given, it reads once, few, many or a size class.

TGCGCCAGCAGCTTGCCATATAGCAATCAGCCCCAGCATTTT | CASSLPYSNQPQHF | TRBV5-1 | - | TRBJ1-5 | few
TGTGCCAGCAGCTCCCAGGGGTCAATCCAGCCCCAGCATTTT | CASSSQGSIQPQHF | TRBV7-8 | - | TRBJ1-5 | once
TGTGCCAGCAGCGAACAAAGCGGGGGATTTGAGCAGTTCTTC | CASSEQSGGFEQFF | TRBV9 | TRBD2 | TRBJ2-1 | once
TGTGCCAGCAGTTACGTTGTTCAGCCCCAGCATTTT | CASSYVVQPQHF | TRBV6-2/TRBV6-3 | - | TRBJ1-5 | few
TGTGCCAGCACCCTACGAGGGGAGCTGTTTTTT | CASTLRGELFF | TRBV6-5 | - | TRBJ2-2 | few
TGCGCCAGCAGCACGACACTTAACACTGAAGCTTTCTTT | CASSTTLNTEAFF | TRBV5-1 | - | TRBJ1-1 | few
TGTGCCAGCAGTGCCTTCCCCCCCGACAATGAGCAGTTCTTC | CASSAFPPDNEQFF | TRBV2 | - | TRBJ2-1 | few
TGTGCCAGCTCAGCCGAGGGAGGCTCTGGAAACACCATATATTTT | CASSAEGGSGNTIYF | TRBV18 | - | TRBJ1-3 | few
TGTGCCAGCAGTTTGCGGTGGGCTTCACCCCTCCACTTT | CASSLRWASPLHF | TRBV27 | - | TRBJ1-6 | -
TGTGCCAGCCGTCGATCCTATAATTCACCCCTCCACTTT | CASRRSYNSPLHF | TRBV27 | - | TRBJ1-6 | few
TGTGCCACCAGTGATTTGACAGCCGCTAGTGGCTACACCTTC | CATSDLTAASGYTF | TRBV24-1 | - | TRBJ1-2 | -
TGTGCCAGCAGTGAAACTTATGGCTACACCTTC | CASSETYGYTF | TRBV6-1 | - | TRBJ1-2 | -